This T cell receptor (beta chain) comes out of a study of blood T cell repertoires in COVID-19 (dated by TCRdb to about 2020). Regarding the research as a whole: Samples from collaborators originated in the United States, Italy and Spain and spanned both the acute and convalescent phases of COVID-19. Samples were obtained from the ongoing ImmuneRACE study (first 160 participants) and from 950 to 1,500 subjects provided by 6 global collaborators. Deeply sampled blood TCRbeta repertoires from subjects exposed to, actively infected with, or recovered from COVID-19 were included in the dataset. The prospective study material was composed of cDNA or gDNA derived from T cells, B-cell-depleted T cells, or PBMCs. A de-identified subject ID, COVID-19 status, age in years and sex were almost always included in the sample metadata. Where available, HLA class I and class II types were obtained from metadata supplied by the sample provider rather than from assay-based typing. A freely available public database, intended as a resource for researchers studying the immune response to SARS-CoV-2, is where the repertoires were released.

Here V drops 8 bases and J drops 3 bases, and the junction holds 6 bases not matched to any gene. Per the germline V gene (reference sequence), GTSNPN is the CDR1 and SVGIG is the CDR2. From cysteine to phenylalanine, the CDR3 is 14 amino acids long. Of all the DNA, just the CDR3 is kept, 42 bases in frame from base 1. TCRbeta CDR3 regions were amplified from genomic DNA using the immunoSEQ Assay, a bias-controlled multiplex PCR. In the paper's pipeline: Nucleated cell counts per sample were estimated from amplification of reference gene primers within the assay. To quantify the absolute abundance of each unique TCRbeta CDR3 rearrangement, sequence reads were collapsed and filtered. For each sample, productive Simpson clonality was calculated by taking the square root of Simpson's diversity index across productive rearrangements. TCRdb's version of the immuneACCESS table is confined to in-frame rearrangements and falls short of the full clone set. An unresolved V gene accounts for under half of the shortfall where checked; the remainder is of unknown origin. That table is the source of V, J and clone size, and D and trimming were worked out from the DNA. The sample includes around 400,000 clones, with 70% to 90% observed a single time. The top ten clones comprise 0.95% to 1.5% of the sample.

The collaborating institutions used their own protocols to collect whole blood in K2EDTA tubes. For TCRbeta analysis, collaborator samples were shipped as frozen whole blood, as isolated PBMCs, or as DNA extracted from either sample type. Study-wide conclusions, independent of this receptor: How much clinical and demographic metadata was included differed by source and by participant, and the metadata was provided uncurated.

Worth noting for this clone: This clone's antigen is unknown. The input lacks base qualities; no much larger clone sits a single base away.

The receptor was isolated from a man between 40 and 49 years old with acute or convalescent COVID-19. The rearranged segments are TRBV30 and TRBJ2-2, and 10 bases in between align with TRBD1. Material: peripheral blood. CDR3 reads: CAGGQGQDTGELFF. The DNA sequence is as follows: TGTGCCGGGGGACAGGGGCAGGACACCGGGGAGCTGTTTTTT.